This T cell receptor (beta chain) was sequenced in a study of shared clonotypes between healthy human individuals. Donors comprised healthy HIV-negative adults lacking recent acute infections or vaccinations. CDR1 and CDR2 (germline): GTSNPN, SVGIG (reference sequence). Trimming pared 3 bases from V and 3 bases from J, leaving 11 bases between. This CDR3 spans 13 amino acids. In the original workflow: Filtering differed because ImmunoSEQ produced junction-only sequences that carried no quality scores. Sequencing was performed with immunoSEQ multiplex PCR; in TCRdb, only in-frame clones are kept and a portion is missing. Clone size and the V and J calls come from that table; the DNA yielded D and trimming. The sample records approximately 2,300,000 clones, 80% to 95% being singletons.

The origin of this receptor is a man between 18 and 35 years old in good health. Some clones in this sample may be carry-over from other donors' samples. The sequenced sample consisted of naive CD4+ T cells from PBMCs. The subset was: CD45RA+ positively selected. The chain recombines TRBV30 with TRBJ1-2, with D possibly being TRBD1 (6 bases). DNA of the CDR3: TGTGCCTGGAGCCCCGCAGGGGACTATGGCTACACCTTC. Its translation: CAWSPAGDYGYTF.